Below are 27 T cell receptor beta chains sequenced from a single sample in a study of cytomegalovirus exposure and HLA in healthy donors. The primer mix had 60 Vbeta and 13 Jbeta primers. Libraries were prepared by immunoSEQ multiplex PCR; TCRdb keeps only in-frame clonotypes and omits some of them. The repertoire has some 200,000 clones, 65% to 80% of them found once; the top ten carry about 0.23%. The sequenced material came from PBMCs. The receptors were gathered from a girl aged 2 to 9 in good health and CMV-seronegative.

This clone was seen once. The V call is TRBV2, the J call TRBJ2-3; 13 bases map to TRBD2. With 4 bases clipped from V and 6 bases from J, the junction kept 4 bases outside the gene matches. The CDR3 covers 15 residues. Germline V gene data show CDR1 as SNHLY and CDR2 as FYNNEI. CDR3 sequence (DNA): TGTGCCAGCAGTGGGACTAGCGGGGGAGGGGATACGCAGTATTTT. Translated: CASSGTSGGGDTQYF.

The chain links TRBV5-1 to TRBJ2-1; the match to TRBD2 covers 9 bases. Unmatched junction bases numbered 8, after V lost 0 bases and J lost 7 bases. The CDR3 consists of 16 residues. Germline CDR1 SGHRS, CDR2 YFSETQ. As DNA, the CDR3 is TGCGCCAGCAGCTTGGTTGGGGCTAGCGGGGTAAATGAGCAGTTCTTC. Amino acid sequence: CASSLVGASGVNEQFF.

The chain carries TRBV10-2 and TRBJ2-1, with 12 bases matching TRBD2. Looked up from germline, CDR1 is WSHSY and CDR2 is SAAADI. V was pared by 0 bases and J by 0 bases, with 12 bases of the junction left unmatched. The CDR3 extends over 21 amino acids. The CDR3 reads CASSESRGTSGSRGSYNEQFF. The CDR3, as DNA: TGCGCCAGCAGTGAGTCGAGAGGGACTAGCGGGTCCCGTGGCTCCTACAATGAGCAGTTCTTC.

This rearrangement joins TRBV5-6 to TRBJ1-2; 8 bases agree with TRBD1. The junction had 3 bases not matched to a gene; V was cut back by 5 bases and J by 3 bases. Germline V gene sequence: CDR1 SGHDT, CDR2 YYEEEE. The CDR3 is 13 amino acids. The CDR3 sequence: CASRPDRDYGYTF. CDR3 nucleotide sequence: TGTGCCAGCAGACCGGACAGGGACTATGGCTACACCTTC.

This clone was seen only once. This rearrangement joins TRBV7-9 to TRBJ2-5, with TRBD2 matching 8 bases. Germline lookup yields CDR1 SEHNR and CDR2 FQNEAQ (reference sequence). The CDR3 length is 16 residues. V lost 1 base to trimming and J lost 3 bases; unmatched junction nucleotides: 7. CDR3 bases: TGTGCCAGCAGCTTAGTAGGGCTAGCGGGTAAAGAGACCCAGTACTTC. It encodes CASSLVGLAGKETQYF.

The CDR3 protein is CASSRDRDVGRYGYTF. CDR3 nucleotide sequence: TGTGCCAGCAGCCGGGACAGGGATGTAGGTCGGTATGGCTACACCTTC. This chain connects TRBV5-5 to TRBJ1-2; 9 nucleotides align to TRBD1. J lost 5 bases, V lost 4 bases, and 12 bases had no gene match. The CDR3 sequence is 16 residues long. Looked up from germline, CDR1 is SGHKS and CDR2 is YYEKEE (reference sequence).

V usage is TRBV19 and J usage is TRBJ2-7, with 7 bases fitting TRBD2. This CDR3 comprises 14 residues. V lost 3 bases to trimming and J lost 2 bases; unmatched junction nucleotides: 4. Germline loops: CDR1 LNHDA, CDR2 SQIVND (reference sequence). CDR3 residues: CASSMRGRAYEQYF. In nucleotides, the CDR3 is TGTGCCAGTAGTATGAGAGGGAGGGCCTACGAGCAGTACTTC.

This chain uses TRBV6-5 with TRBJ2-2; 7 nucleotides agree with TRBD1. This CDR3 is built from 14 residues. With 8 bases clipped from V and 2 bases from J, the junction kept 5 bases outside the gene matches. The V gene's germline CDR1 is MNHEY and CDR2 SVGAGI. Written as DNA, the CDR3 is TGTGCCAGCGTACAGGGGCGTAACACCGGGGAGCTGTTTTTT. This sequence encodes CASVQGRNTGELFF.

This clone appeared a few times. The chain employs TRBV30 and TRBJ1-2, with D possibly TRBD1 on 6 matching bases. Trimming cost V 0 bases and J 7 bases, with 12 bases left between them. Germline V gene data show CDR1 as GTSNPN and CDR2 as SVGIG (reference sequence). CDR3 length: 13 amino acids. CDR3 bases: TGTGCCTGGAGTGTACGTATGGACAGTGGCTACACCTTC. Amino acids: CAWSVRMDSGYTF.

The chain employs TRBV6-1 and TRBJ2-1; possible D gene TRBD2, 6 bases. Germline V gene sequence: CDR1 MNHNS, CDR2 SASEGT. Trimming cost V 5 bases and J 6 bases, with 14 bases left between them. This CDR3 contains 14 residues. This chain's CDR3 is CASSPLRGINEQFF. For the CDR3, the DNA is TGTGCCAGCAGTCCCCTTCGGGGGATCAATGAGCAGTTCTTC.

In DNA form, the CDR3 reads TGTGCCAGCAGCTTAGAGACCCGACAGGGACCGAACACTGAAGCTTTCTTT. Translation gives CASSLETRQGPNTEAFF. The chain joins TRBV7-8 to TRBJ1-1; the match to TRBD1 covers 7 bases. V shed 1 base and J 1 base; nucleotides not matched to a gene: 9. The CDR3 covers 17 residues. Germline CDR1 and CDR2: SGHVS and FQNEAQ.

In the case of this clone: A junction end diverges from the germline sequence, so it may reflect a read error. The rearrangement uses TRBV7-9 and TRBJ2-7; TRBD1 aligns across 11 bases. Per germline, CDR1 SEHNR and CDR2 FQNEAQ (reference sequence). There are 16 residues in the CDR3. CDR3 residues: CSSSSTGTGGGYEQYF. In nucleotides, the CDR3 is TGTTCCAGCAGCTCGACCGGGACAGGGGGGGGCTACGAGCAGTACTTC.

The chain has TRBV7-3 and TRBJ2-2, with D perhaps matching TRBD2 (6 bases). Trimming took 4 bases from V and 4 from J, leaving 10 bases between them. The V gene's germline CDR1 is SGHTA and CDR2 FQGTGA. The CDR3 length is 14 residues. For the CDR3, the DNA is TGTGCCAGCAGCTCAGCGGGCCTCACCGGGGAGCTGTTTTTT. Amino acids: CASSSAGLTGELFF.

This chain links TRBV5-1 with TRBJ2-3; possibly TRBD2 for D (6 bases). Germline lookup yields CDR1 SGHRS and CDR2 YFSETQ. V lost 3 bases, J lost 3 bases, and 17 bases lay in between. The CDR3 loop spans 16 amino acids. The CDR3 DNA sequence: TGCGCCAGCAGCTCCGATCCGGGCCGGGGGACAGATACGCAGTATTTT. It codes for CASSSDPGRGTDTQYF.

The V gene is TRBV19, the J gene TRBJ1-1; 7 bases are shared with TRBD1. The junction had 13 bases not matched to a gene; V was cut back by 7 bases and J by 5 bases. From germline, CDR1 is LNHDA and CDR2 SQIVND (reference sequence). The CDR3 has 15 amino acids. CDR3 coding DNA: TGTGCCAGTAAGCCGGGACAGTGGTTCTGGACTGAAGCTTTCTTT. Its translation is CASKPGQWFWTEAFF. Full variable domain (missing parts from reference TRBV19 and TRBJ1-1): DGGITQSPKYLFRKEGQNVTLSCEQNLNHDAMYWYRQDPGQGLRLIYYSQIVNDFQKGDIAEGYSVSREKKESFPLTVTSAQKNPTAFYLCASKPGQWFWTEAFFGQGTRLTVV.

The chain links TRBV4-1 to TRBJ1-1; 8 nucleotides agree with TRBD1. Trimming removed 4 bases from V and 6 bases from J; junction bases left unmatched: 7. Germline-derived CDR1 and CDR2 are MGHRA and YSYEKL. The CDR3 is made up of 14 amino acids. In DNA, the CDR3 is TGCGCCAGCAGCCGGACAGGGACAGGCCCTGAAGCTTTCTTT. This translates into CASSRTGTGPEAFF.

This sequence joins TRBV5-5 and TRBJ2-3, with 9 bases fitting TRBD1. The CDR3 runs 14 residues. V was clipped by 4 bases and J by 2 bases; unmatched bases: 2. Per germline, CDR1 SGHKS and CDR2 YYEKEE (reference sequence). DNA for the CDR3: TGTGCCAGCAGCGGGACAGGGCTCACAGATACGCAGTATTTT. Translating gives CASSGTGLTDTQYF.

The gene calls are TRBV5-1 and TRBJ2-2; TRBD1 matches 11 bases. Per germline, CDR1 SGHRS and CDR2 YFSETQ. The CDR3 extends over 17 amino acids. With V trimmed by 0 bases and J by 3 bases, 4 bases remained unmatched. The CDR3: CASSLAWTGGDTGELFF. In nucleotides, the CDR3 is TGCGCCAGCAGCTTGGCCTGGACAGGGGGCGACACCGGGGAGCTGTTTTTT.

As DNA, the CDR3 is TGTGCCAGCAGCTCACGGGTCCGGGACAGAGCCTACGAGCAGTACTTC. Its protein is CASSSRVRDRAYEQYF. The gene calls are TRBV11-2 and TRBJ2-7, with 7 bases fitting TRBD1. This CDR3 spans 16 amino acids. Germline CDR1 is SGHAT and CDR2 is FQNNGV. V was clipped by 4 bases and J by 2 bases; unmatched bases: 11.

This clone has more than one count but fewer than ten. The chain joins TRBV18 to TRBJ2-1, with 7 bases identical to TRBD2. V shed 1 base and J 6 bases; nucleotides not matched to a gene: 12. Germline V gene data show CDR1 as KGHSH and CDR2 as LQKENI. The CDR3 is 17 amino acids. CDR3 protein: CASSPRGGRGSGNEQFF. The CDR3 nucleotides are TGTGCCAGCTCACCACGAGGAGGGAGGGGATCTGGCAATGAGCAGTTCTTC.

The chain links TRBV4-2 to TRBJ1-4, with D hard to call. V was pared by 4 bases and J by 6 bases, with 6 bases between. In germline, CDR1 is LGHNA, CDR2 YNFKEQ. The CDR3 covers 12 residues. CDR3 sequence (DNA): TGTGCCAGCAGCCCAGGCTATGAAAAACTGTTTTTT. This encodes CASSPGYEKLFF.

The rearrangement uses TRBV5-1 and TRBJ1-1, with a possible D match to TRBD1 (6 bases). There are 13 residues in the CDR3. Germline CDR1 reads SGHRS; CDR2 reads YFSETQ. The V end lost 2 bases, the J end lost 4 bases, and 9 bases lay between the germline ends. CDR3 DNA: TGCGCCAGCAGCTTCGACAGGTTCACTGAAGCTTTCTTT. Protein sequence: CASSFDRFTEAFF.

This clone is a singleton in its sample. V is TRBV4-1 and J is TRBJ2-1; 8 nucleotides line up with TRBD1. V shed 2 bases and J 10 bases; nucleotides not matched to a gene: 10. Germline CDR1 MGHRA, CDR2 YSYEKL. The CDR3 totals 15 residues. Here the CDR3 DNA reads TGCGCCAGCAGCCAAAGGGGACAGGCGATGTGGGAGCAGTTCTTC. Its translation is CASSQRGQAMWEQFF.

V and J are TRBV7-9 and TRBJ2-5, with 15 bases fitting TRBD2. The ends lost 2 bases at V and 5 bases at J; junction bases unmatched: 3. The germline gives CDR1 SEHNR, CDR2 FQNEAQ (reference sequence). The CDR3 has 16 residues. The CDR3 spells CASSLQGLAGGETQYF. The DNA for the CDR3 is TGTGCCAGCAGCTTACAGGGACTAGCGGGAGGCGAGACCCAGTACTTC. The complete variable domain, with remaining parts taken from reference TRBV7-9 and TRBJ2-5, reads DTGVSQNPRHKITKRGQNVTFRCDPISEHNRLYWYRQTLGQGPEFLTYFQNEAQLEKSRLLSDRFSAERPKGSFSTLEIQRTEQGDSAMYLCASSLQGLAGGETQYFGPGTRLLVL.

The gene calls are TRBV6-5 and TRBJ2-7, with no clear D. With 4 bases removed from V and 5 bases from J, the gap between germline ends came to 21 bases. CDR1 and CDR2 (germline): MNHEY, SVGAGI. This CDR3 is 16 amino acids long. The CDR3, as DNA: TGTGCCAGCAGTTCCCTGGCGCAGGCTTTCCTCAACGAGCAGTACTTC. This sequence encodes CASSSLAQAFLNEQYF.

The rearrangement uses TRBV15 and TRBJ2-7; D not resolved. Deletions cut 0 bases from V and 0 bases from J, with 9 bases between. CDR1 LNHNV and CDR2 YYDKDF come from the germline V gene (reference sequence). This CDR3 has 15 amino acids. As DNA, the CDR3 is TGTGCCACCAGCAGAGATCCGGAGAGCTCCTACGAGCAGTACTTC. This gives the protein CATSRDPESSYEQYF. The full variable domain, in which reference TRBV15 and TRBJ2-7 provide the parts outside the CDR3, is DAMVIQNPRYQVTQFGKPVTLSCSQTLNHNVMYWYQQKSSQAPKLLFHYYDKDFNNEADTPDNFQSRRPNTSFCFLDIRSPGLGDTAMYLCATSRDPESSYEQYFGPGTRLTVT.

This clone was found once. The CDR3 protein is CASSHRQGSYNEQFF. In DNA form, the CDR3 reads TGCGCCAGCAGCCACCGACAGGGGTCTTACAATGAGCAGTTCTTC. The chain uses TRBV4-1 and TRBJ2-1; TRBD1 agrees at 8 bases. The CDR3 runs 15 residues. J lost 4 bases, V lost 3 bases, and 5 bases had no gene match. Germline values: CDR1 MGHRA, CDR2 YSYEKL.